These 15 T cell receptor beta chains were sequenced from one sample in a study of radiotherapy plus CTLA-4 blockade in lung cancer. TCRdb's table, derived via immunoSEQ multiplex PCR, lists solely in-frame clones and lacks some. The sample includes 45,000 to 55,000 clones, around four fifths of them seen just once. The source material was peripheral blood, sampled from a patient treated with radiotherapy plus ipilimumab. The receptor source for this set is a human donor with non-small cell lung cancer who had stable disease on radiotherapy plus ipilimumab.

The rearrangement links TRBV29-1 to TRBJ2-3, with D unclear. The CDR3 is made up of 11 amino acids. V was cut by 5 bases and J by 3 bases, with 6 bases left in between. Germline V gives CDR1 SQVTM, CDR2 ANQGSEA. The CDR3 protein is CSVRRTDTQYF. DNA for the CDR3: TGCAGCGTTCGGCGGACAGATACGCAGTATTTT.

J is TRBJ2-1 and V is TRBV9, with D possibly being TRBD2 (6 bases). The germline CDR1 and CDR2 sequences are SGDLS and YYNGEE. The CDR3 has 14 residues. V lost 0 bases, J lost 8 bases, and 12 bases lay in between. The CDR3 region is CASSVGLASDEQFF. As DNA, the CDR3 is TGTGCCAGCAGCGTAGGGCTAGCGTCCGATGAGCAGTTCTTC.

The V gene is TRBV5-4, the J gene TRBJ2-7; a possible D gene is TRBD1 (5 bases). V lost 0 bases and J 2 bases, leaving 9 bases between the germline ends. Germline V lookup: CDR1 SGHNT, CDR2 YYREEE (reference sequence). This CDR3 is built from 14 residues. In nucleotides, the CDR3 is TGTGCCAGCAGCTTGGATCCGACAGCCTACGAGCAGTACTTC. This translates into CASSLDPTAYEQYF.

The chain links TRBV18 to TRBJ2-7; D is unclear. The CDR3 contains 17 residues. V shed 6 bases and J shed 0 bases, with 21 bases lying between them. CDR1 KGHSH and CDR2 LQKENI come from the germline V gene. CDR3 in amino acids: CASSHQGTQLFSYEQYF. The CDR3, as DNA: TGTGCCAGCTCCCACCAAGGTACACAGCTGTTCTCCTACGAGCAGTACTTC.

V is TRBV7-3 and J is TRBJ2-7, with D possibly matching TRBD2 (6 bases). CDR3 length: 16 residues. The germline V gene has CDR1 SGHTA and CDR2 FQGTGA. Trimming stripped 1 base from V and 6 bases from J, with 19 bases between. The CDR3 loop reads CASSLIAALSSAEQYF. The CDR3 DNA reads TGTGCCAGCAGCTTAATAGCGGCCCTGAGTTCCGCCGAGCAGTACTTC.

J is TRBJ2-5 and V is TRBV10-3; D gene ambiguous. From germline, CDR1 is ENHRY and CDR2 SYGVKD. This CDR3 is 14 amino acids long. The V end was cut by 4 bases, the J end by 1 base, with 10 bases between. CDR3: CAISAALVQETQYF. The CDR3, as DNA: TGTGCCATCAGTGCCGCGCTAGTCCAAGAGACCCAGTACTTC.

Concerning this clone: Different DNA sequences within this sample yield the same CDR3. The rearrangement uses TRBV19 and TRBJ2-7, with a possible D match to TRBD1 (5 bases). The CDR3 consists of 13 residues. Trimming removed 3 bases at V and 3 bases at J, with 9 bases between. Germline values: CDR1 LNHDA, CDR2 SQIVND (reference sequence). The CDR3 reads CASSIGQGYEQYF. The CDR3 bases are TGTGCCAGTAGTATCGGGCAGGGCTACGAGCAGTACTTC.

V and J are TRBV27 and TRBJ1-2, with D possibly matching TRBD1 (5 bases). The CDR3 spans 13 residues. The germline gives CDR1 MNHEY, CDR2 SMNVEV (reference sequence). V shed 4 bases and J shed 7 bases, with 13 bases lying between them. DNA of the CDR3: TGTGCCAGCAGTTCCCGACAGATGGGTGGCTACACCTTC. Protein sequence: CASSSRQMGGYTF.

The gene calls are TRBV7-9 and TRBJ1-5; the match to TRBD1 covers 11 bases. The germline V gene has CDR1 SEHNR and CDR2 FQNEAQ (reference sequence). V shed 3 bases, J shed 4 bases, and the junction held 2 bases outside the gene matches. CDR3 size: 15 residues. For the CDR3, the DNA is TGTGCCAGCAGCTTTGGGACAGGGGGGAATCAGCCCCAGCATTTT. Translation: CASSFGTGGNQPQHF.

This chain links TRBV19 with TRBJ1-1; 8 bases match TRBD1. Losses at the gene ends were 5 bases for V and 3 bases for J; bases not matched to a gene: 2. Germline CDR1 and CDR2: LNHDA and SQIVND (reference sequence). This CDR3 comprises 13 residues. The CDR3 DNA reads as TGTGCCAGTAGTGCGACAGGGGACACTGAAGCTTTCTTT. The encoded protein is CASSATGDTEAFF.

The CDR3 loop reads CASSEERSLYEQYF. CDR3 DNA: TGTGCCAGCAGTGAAGAGCGGTCACTATACGAGCAGTACTTC. The chain joins TRBV2 to TRBJ2-7, with a weak D call TRBD2 (5 bases). From germline, CDR1 is SNHLY and CDR2 FYNNEI. The ends were cut back, 1 base at V and 4 bases at J, with 11 bases in the middle. CDR3 length equals 14 residues.

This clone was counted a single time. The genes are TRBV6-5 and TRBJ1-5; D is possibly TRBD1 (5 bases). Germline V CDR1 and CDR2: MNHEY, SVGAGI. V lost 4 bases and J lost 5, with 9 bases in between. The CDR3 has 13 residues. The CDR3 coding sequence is TGTGCCAGCAGTTTCGACAGATATCAGCCCCAGCATTTT. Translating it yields CASSFDRYQPQHF.

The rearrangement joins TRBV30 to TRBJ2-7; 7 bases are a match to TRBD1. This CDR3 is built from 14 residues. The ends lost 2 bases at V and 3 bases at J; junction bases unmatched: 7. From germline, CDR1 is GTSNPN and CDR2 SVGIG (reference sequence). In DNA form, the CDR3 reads TGTGCCTGGAGTACCCGACAGGGCGGCTACGAGCAGTACTTC. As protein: CAWSTRQGGYEQYF.

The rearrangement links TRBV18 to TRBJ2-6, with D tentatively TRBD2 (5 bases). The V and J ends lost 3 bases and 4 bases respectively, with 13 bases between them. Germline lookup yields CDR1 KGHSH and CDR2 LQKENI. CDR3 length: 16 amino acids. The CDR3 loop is CASSPVQDSGANVLTF. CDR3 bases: TGTGCCAGCTCACCGGTGCAGGACTCCGGGGCCAACGTCCTGACTTTC.

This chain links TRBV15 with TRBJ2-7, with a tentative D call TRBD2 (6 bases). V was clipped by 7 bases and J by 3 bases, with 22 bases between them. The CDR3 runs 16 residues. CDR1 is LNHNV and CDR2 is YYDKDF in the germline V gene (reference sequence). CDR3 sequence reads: CATTSGGGKRDYEQYF. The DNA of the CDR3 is TGTGCCACCACTTCAGGAGGAGGGAAGCGTGACTACGAGCAGTACTTC.